This T cell receptor beta chain was observed in a study of T-cell reconstitution after alpha-beta-depleted transplantation in children. Germline V gene data show CDR1 as SGHRS and CDR2 as YFSETQ. With V trimmed by 6 bases and J by 0 bases, 2 bases remained unmatched. The CDR3 contains 14 residues. This sample's TCRbeta library carried unique molecular identifier barcodes. TCRdb re-called the PCR reads with MiXCR, one entry per CDR3 protein. The repertoire holds over 100,000 distinct CDR3 sequences, around a tenth seen once, with less than 35% in the top ten. As for this clonotype: This clone may be a read error of a much larger clone one base away.

The clonotype comes from a boy aged 2 to 10 with acute lymphoblastic leukemia, due to receive a stem cell transplant. The rearrangement links TRBV5-1 to TRBJ2-2; TRBD2 matches at 7 bases. The sample was PBMCs, taken before TCRalphabeta/CD19-depleted stem cell transplant. The CDR3 DNA sequence: TGCGCCAGCACGGCGGGGGCGAACACCGGGGAGCTGTTTTTT. This codes for CASTAGANTGELFF.